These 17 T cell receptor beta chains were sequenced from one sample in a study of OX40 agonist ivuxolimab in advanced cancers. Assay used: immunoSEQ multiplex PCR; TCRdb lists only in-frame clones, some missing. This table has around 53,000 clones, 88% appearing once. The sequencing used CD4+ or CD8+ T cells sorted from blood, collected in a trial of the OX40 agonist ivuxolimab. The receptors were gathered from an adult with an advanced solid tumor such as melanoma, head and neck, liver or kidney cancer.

The CDR3 protein is CATSREWETFSGNTIYF. As DNA, the CDR3 is TGTGCCACCAGCAGAGAATGGGAGACCTTCTCTGGAAACACCATATATTTT. V and J are TRBV15 and TRBJ1-3; D ambiguous. Germline loops: CDR1 LNHNV, CDR2 YYDKDF (reference sequence). V dropped 0 bases and J dropped 0 bases, with 12 bases sitting between them. The CDR3 runs 17 residues.

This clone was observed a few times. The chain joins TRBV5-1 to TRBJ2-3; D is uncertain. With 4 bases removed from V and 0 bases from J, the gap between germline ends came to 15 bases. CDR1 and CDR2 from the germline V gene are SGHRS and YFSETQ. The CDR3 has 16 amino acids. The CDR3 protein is CASSRRPVDSTDTQYF. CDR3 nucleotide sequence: TGCGCCAGCAGCCGGCGTCCAGTGGATAGCACAGATACGCAGTATTTT.

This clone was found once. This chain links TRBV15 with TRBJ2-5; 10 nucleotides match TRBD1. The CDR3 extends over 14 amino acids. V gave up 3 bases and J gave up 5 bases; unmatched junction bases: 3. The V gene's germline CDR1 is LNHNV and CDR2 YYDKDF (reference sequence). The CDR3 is CATSRTGGQETQYF. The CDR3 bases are TGTGCCACCAGCAGGACAGGGGGCCAGGAGACCCAGTACTTC.

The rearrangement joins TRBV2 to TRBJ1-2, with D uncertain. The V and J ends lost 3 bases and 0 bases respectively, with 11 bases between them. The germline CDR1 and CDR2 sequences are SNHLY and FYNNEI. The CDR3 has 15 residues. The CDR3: CASSDLQAANYGYTF. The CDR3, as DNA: TGTGCCAGCAGTGACTTGCAGGCAGCTAACTATGGCTACACCTTC.

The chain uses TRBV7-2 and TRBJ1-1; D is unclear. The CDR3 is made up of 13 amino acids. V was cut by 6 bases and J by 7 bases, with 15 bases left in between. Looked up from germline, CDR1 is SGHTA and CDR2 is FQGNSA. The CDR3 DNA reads TGTGCCAGCAGTCCCGGGCCAAGTCGTGAAGCTTTCTTT. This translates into CASSPGPSREAFF.

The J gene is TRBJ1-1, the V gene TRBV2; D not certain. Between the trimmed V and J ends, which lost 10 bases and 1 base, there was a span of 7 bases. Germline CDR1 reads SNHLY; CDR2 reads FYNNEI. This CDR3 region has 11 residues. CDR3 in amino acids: CAIDKNTEAFF. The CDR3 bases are TGTGCCATCGACAAGAACACTGAAGCTTTCTTT.

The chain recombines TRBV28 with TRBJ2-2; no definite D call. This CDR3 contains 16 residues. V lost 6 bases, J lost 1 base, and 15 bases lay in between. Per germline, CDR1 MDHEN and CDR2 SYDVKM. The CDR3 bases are TGTGCCAGCAGCCCGCGGCTGGTATGGAACACCGGGGAGCTGTTTTTT. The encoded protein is CASSPRLVWNTGELFF.

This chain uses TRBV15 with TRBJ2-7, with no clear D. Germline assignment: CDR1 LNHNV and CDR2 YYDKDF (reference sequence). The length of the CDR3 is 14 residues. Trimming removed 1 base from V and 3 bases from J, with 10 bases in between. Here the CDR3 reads CATSRGDLDYEQYF. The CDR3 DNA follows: TGTGCCACCAGCAGAGGAGACCTAGACTACGAGCAGTACTTC.

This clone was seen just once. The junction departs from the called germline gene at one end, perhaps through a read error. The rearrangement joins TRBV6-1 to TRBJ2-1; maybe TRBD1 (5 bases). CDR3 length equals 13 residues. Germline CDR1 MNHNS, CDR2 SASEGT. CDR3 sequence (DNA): TGTGTCAGCAGTATTCGACAGCAAAATGAGCAGTTCTTC. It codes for CVSSIRQQNEQFF.

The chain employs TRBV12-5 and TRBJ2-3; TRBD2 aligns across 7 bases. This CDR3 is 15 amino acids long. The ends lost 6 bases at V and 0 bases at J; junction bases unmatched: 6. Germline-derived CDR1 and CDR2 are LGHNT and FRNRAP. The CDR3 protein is CASGPVRESTDTQYF. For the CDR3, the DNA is TGTGCTAGTGGGCCCGTGCGGGAGAGCACAGATACGCAGTATTTT.

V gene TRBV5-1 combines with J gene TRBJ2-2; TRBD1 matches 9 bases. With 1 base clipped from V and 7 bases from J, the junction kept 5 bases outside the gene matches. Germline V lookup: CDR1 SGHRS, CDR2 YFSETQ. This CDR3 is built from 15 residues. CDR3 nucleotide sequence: TGCGCCAGCAGCTTGTTACAGGGGGCGAGCGGGGAGCTGTTTTTT. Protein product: CASSLLQGASGELFF.

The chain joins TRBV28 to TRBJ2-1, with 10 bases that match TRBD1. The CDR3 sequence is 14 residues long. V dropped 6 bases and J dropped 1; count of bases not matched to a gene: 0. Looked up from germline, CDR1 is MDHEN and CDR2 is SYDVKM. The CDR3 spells CASRDRGSYNEQFF. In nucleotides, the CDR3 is TGTGCCAGCAGGGACAGGGGGTCCTACAATGAGCAGTTCTTC.

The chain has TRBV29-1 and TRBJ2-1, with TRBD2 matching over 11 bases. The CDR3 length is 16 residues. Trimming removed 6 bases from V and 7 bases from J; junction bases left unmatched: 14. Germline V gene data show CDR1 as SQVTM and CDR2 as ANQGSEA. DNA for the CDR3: TGCAGCGTCCCCGCCCCCGGGACTAGCGGCGTTAATGAGCAGTTCTTC. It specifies CSVPAPGTSGVNEQFF.

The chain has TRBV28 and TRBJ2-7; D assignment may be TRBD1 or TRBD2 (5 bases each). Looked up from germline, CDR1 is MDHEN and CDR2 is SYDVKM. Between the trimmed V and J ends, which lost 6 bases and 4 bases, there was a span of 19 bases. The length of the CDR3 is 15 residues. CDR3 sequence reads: CASRLGLPGLYEQYF. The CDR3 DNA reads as TGTGCCAGCAGACTCGGACTCCCAGGGCTTTACGAGCAGTACTTC.

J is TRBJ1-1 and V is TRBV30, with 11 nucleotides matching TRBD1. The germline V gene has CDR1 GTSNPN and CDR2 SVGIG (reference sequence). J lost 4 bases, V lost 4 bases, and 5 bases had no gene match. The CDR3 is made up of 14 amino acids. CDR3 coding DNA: TGTGCCTGGACCTTGGGGACAGGGGGCACTGAAGCTTTCTTT. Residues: CAWTLGTGGTEAFF.

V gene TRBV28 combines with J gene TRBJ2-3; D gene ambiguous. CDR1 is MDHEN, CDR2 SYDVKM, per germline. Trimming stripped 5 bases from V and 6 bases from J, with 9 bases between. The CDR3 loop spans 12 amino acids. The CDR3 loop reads CASSLSWDTQYF. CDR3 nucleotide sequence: TGTGCCAGCAGTCTCAGCTGGGATACGCAGTATTTT.

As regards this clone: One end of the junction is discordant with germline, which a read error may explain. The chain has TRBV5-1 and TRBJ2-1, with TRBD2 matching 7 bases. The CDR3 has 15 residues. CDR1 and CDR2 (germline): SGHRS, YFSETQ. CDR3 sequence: CASSLRTSGYNEQLF. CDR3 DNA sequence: TGCGCCAGCAGCTTGAGGACTAGTGGGTACAATGAGCAGCTCTTC.